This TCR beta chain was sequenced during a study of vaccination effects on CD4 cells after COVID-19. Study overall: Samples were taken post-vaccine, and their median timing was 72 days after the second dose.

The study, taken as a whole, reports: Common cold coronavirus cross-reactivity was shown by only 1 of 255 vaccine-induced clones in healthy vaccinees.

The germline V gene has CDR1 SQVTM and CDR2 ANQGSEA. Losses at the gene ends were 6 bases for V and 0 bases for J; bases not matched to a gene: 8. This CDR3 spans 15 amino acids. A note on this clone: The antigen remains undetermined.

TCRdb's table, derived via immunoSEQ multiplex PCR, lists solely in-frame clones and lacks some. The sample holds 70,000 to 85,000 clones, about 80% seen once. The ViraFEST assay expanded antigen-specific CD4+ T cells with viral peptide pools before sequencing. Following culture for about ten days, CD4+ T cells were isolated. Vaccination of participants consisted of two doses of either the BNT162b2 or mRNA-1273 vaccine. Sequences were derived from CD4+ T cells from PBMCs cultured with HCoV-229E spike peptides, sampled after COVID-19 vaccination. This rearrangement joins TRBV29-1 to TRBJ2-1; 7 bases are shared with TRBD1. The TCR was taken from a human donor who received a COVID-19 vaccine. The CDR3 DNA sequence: TGCAGCGTCCCCACCGACAGGGCCTCCTACAATGAGCAGTTCTTC. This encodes CSVPTDRASYNEQFF.